These T cell receptor beta chains were read from a single sample in a study of Ad26.COV2.S vaccination and SARS-CoV-2 variants. Clones were read by immunoSEQ multiplex PCR, and TCRdb kept only the in-frame ones, dropping some. The sample lists about 380,000 clones, about 83% occurring once. This specimen consisted of peripheral blood, obtained in a trial of Ad26.COV2.S vaccine versus placebo. The source is a person between 18 and 65 years old who received the Ad26.COV2.S COVID-19 vaccine or a placebo. Both conserved end residues are part of each CDR3. Each record gives: clone size, D gene, J gene, V gene, CDR3 length, CDR3 protein, CDR3 DNA. A D gene is named only where the DNA matches it firmly. For some rows the clone size is stated as once, few or many, or as a class when expanded; others skip it.

abundance: -; d_gene: -; j_gene: TRBJ1-3; v_gene: TRBV5-1; len: 15; CDR3aa: CASSLAGQAGNTIYF; CDR3nt: TGCGCCAGCAGCTTGGCCGGGCAGGCTGGAAACACCATATATTTT
abundance: -; d_gene: -; j_gene: TRBJ2-7; v_gene: TRBV9; len: 14; CDR3aa: CASSLRADSYEQYF; CDR3nt: TGTGCCAGCAGCCTACGAGCGGACTCCTACGAGCAGTACTTC
abundance: -; d_gene: -; j_gene: TRBJ1-2; v_gene: TRBV15; len: 12; CDR3aa: CATTSDRRGYTF; CDR3nt: TGTGCCACCACTTCGGACAGACGGGGCTACACCTTC
abundance: -; d_gene: -; j_gene: TRBJ1-3; v_gene: TRBV7-2; len: 13; CDR3aa: CASSLPFENTIYF; CDR3nt: TGTGCCAGCAGCTTACCGTTTGAAAACACCATATATTTT
abundance: -; d_gene: TRBD2; j_gene: TRBJ2-2; v_gene: TRBV9; len: 17; CDR3aa: CASSETRGGAWTGELFF; CDR3nt: TGCGCCAGCAGCGAGACTCGCGGGGGGGCATGGACCGGGGAGCTGTTTTTT
abundance: few; d_gene: TRBD1; j_gene: TRBJ1-5; v_gene: TRBV4-1; len: 16; CDR3aa: CASSQNVDRANQPQHF; CDR3nt: TGCGCCAGCAGCCAAAATGTGGACAGGGCGAATCAGCCCCAGCATTTT
abundance: -; d_gene: -; j_gene: TRBJ2-2; v_gene: TRBV5-1; len: 14; CDR3aa: CASSWGPRAGELFF; CDR3nt: TGCGCCAGCAGCTGGGGTCCTCGTGCCGGGGAGCTGTTTTTT
abundance: few; d_gene: TRBD1; j_gene: TRBJ2-7; v_gene: TRBV7-2; len: 14; CDR3aa: CASSLGQGRIEQYF; CDR3nt: TGTGCCAGCAGCTTAGGACAGGGTAGAATCGAGCAGTACTTC
abundance: -; d_gene: TRBD2; j_gene: TRBJ2-5; v_gene: TRBV7-3; len: 14; CDR3aa: CASSQTSGRETQYF; CDR3nt: TGTGCCAGCAGCCAGACTAGCGGGAGGGAGACCCAGTACTTC
abundance: -; d_gene: TRBD1; j_gene: TRBJ1-2; v_gene: TRBV30; len: 14; CDR3aa: CAWSFQGAGYGYTF; CDR3nt: TGTGCCTGGAGTTTTCAGGGGGCCGGCTATGGCTACACCTTC
abundance: -; d_gene: -; j_gene: TRBJ2-1; v_gene: TRBV30; len: 13; CDR3aa: CARSSSSYNEQFF; CDR3nt: TGTGCCCGATCGAGTAGCTCCTACAATGAGCAGTTCTTC
abundance: -; d_gene: -; j_gene: TRBJ1-2; v_gene: TRBV20-1; len: 13; CDR3aa: CSASSGANYGYTF; CDR3nt: TGCAGTGCTAGTTCGGGGGCGAACTATGGCTACACCTTC
abundance: -; d_gene: -; j_gene: TRBJ1-1; v_gene: TRBV12-3/TRBV12-4; len: 12; CDR3aa: CASSPSSTEAFF; CDR3nt: TGTGCCAGCAGCCCTTCGTCTACTGAAGCTTTCTTT
abundance: -; d_gene: TRBD1; j_gene: TRBJ2-5; v_gene: TRBV7-9; len: 16; CDR3aa: CASSSSGTEYQETQYF; CDR3nt: TGTGCCAGCAGCTCGTCCGGGACAGAGTACCAAGAGACCCAGTACTTC
abundance: once; d_gene: -; j_gene: TRBJ1-2; v_gene: TRBV4-1; len: 15; CDR3aa: CASSQDRTGGWGYTF; CDR3nt: TGCGCCAGCAGCCAAGATAGAACAGGCGGGTGGGGCTACACCTTC
abundance: few; d_gene: -; j_gene: TRBJ1-1; v_gene: TRBV5-4; len: 14; CDR3aa: CASSWTAIDTEAFF; CDR3nt: TGTGCCAGCAGCTGGACTGCGATCGACACTGAAGCTTTCTTT
abundance: -; d_gene: -; j_gene: TRBJ1-5; v_gene: TRBV3-1/TRBV3-2; len: 12; CDR3aa: CASSQLDQPQHF; CDR3nt: TGTGCCAGCAGCCAGCTGGATCAGCCCCAGCATTTT
abundance: -; d_gene: -; j_gene: TRBJ2-7; v_gene: TRBV7-2; len: 16; CDR3aa: CASSSFGGGAVYEQYF; CDR3nt: TGTGCCAGCAGCTCGTTTGGAGGGGGGGCAGTGTACGAGCAGTACTTC
abundance: -; d_gene: -; j_gene: TRBJ1-6; v_gene: TRBV5-6; len: 14; CDR3aa: CASSLFQVNSPLHF; CDR3nt: TGTGCCAGCAGCTTGTTCCAGGTTAATTCACCCCTCCACTTT
abundance: -; d_gene: TRBD1; j_gene: TRBJ1-2; v_gene: TRBV20-1; len: 14; CDR3aa: CSASSRTGQSGYTF; CDR3nt: TGCAGTGCTAGTTCTAGGACAGGTCAGAGTGGCTACACCTTC
abundance: -; d_gene: -; j_gene: TRBJ2-7; v_gene: TRBV7-9; len: 12; CDR3aa: CASSLKAYEQYF; CDR3nt: TGTGCCAGCAGCTTAAAGGCCTACGAGCAGTACTTC
abundance: -; d_gene: TRBD1; j_gene: TRBJ1-2; v_gene: TRBV12-3/TRBV12-4; len: 13; CDR3aa: CASRQTGDYGYTF; CDR3nt: TGTGCCAGCAGGCAGACAGGGGACTATGGCTACACCTTC
abundance: -; d_gene: TRBD1; j_gene: TRBJ1-1; v_gene: TRBV6-1; len: 16; CDR3aa: CASSESQGQGGTEAFF; CDR3nt: TGTGCCAGCAGTGAATCGCAAGGACAGGGGGGCACTGAAGCTTTCTTT
abundance: few; d_gene: -; j_gene: TRBJ1-5; v_gene: TRBV6-6; len: 15; CDR3aa: CASSYSGPEAQPQHF; CDR3nt: TGTGCCAGCAGTTACTCCGGGCCCGAGGCGCAGCCCCAGCATTTT
abundance: once; d_gene: -; j_gene: TRBJ2-5; v_gene: TRBV7-3; len: 15; CDR3aa: CASSSAGAKEETQYF; CDR3nt: TGTGCCAGCAGCTCCGCAGGGGCGAAGGAAGAGACCCAGTACTTC
abundance: -; d_gene: TRBD1; j_gene: TRBJ2-5; v_gene: TRBV18; len: 15; CDR3aa: CASSAGTGVGETQYF; CDR3nt: TGTGCCAGCTCAGCCGGGACAGGGGTAGGAGAGACCCAGTACTTC
abundance: -; d_gene: -; j_gene: TRBJ2-3; v_gene: TRBV27; len: 16; CDR3aa: CASSPLSVEATDTQYF; CDR3nt: TGTGCCAGCAGTCCTCTCTCCGTAGAGGCGACAGATACGCAGTATTTT
abundance: -; d_gene: TRBD2; j_gene: TRBJ2-5; v_gene: TRBV2; len: 16; CDR3aa: CASSEGGLAGGKTQYF; CDR3nt: TGTGCCAGCAGTGAAGGAGGACTAGCGGGGGGAAAGACCCAGTACTTC
abundance: -; d_gene: TRBD2; j_gene: TRBJ2-1; v_gene: TRBV6-4; len: 13; CDR3aa: CASSGQRGSEQFF; CDR3nt: TGTGCCAGCAGTGGGCAGCGGGGTTCTGAGCAGTTCTTC
abundance: -; d_gene: TRBD2; j_gene: TRBJ2-5; v_gene: TRBV27; len: 14; CDR3aa: CASRPGLAFETQYF; CDR3nt: TGTGCCAGCAGGCCGGGACTAGCATTCGAGACCCAGTACTTC
abundance: -; d_gene: -; j_gene: TRBJ2-3; v_gene: TRBV10-3; len: 14; CDR3aa: CAISEGGNADTQYF; CDR3nt: TGTGCCATCAGTGAAGGGGGGAACGCAGATACGCAGTATTTT
abundance: few; d_gene: -; j_gene: TRBJ1-3; v_gene: TRBV11-2; len: 12; CDR3aa: CASSLSGNTIYF; CDR3nt: TGTGCCAGCAGCTTGTCAGGGAACACCATATATTTT
abundance: -; d_gene: -; j_gene: TRBJ1-3; v_gene: TRBV6-5; len: 15; CDR3aa: CASKMEGSSGNTIYF; CDR3nt: TGTGCCAGCAAGATGGAGGGATCCTCTGGAAACACCATATATTTT
abundance: -; d_gene: -; j_gene: TRBJ2-2; v_gene: TRBV5-1; len: 14; CDR3aa: CASSLEGLSGELFF; CDR3nt: TGCGCCAGCAGCTTGGAGGGGTTGAGCGGGGAGCTGTTTTTT
abundance: once; d_gene: -; j_gene: TRBJ2-1; v_gene: TRBV15; len: 12; CDR3aa: CATSRDSGQEFF; CDR3nt: TGTGCCACCAGCAGAGATAGCGGCCAGGAGTTCTTC
abundance: -; d_gene: -; j_gene: TRBJ2-3; v_gene: TRBV7-3; len: 12; CDR3aa: CASSPDSKRWYF; CDR3nt: TGTGCCAGCAGCCCCGACTCGAAACGGTGGTATTTT
abundance: -; d_gene: -; j_gene: TRBJ2-5; v_gene: TRBV18; len: 15; CDR3aa: CASSPPGRGRGTQYF; CDR3nt: TGTGCCAGCTCACCACCGGGCAGGGGAAGGGGGACCCAGTACTTC
abundance: -; d_gene: TRBD2; j_gene: TRBJ2-2; v_gene: TRBV5-1; len: 20; CDR3aa: CASSLVVMGLADTNTGELFF; CDR3nt: TGCGCCAGCAGCTTGGTGGTAATGGGACTAGCGGACACTAACACCGGGGAGCTGTTTTTT
abundance: -; d_gene: TRBD1; j_gene: TRBJ1-5; v_gene: TRBV27; len: 13; CDR3aa: CASSWTGDQPQHF; CDR3nt: TGTGCCAGCAGTTGGACAGGGGATCAGCCCCAGCATTTT
abundance: -; d_gene: TRBD2; j_gene: TRBJ2-5; v_gene: TRBV4-1; len: 15; CDR3aa: CASSQDAGGGQTQYF; CDR3nt: TGCGCCAGCAGCCAAGATGCGGGGGGGGGACAGACCCAGTACTTC
abundance: once; d_gene: -; j_gene: TRBJ2-5; v_gene: TRBV27; len: 15; CDR3aa: CASSPRGTAGETQYF; CDR3nt: TGTGCCAGCAGTCCGCGCGGGACGGCCGGGGAGACCCAGTACTTC
abundance: -; d_gene: TRBD1; j_gene: TRBJ1-2; v_gene: TRBV7-8; len: 15; CDR3aa: CASSRDRVYGNGYTF; CDR3nt: TGTGCCAGCAGCCGAGACAGGGTGTATGGCAATGGCTACACCTTC
abundance: -; d_gene: -; j_gene: TRBJ2-1; v_gene: TRBV5-5; len: 19; CDR3aa: CASSLDLIGAGFFYNEQFF; CDR3nt: TGTGCCAGCAGCTTGGACTTAATAGGGGCAGGGTTTTTCTACAATGAGCAGTTCTTC
abundance: -; d_gene: -; j_gene: TRBJ1-1; v_gene: TRBV10-3; len: 15; CDR3aa: CAIKLAGPMNTEAFF; CDR3nt: TGTGCCATCAAATTAGCAGGGCCTATGAACACTGAAGCTTTCTTT
abundance: -; d_gene: TRBD2; j_gene: TRBJ2-4; v_gene: TRBV15; len: 17; CDR3aa: CATSRGLSGRAQDIQYF; CDR3nt: TGTGCCACCAGCAGGGGTCTTAGCGGGAGGGCTCAAGACATTCAGTACTTC
abundance: -; d_gene: TRBD2; j_gene: TRBJ2-1; v_gene: TRBV11-2; len: 14; CDR3aa: CASSLAGGINEQFF; CDR3nt: TGTGCCAGCAGCTTAGCGGGGGGAATCAATGAGCAGTTCTTC
abundance: -; d_gene: -; j_gene: TRBJ1-3; v_gene: TRBV18; len: 14; CDR3aa: CASSPFGTSNTIYF; CDR3nt: TGTGCCAGCTCACCCTTCGGGACGTCGAACACCATATATTTT
abundance: few; d_gene: -; j_gene: TRBJ2-7; v_gene: TRBV27; len: 12; CDR3aa: CASSRPLGEQYF; CDR3nt: TGTGCCAGCAGCCGCCCCTTGGGGGAGCAGTACTTC
abundance: -; d_gene: TRBD2; j_gene: TRBJ2-1; v_gene: TRBV19; len: 18; CDR3aa: CASSPGVSGGYNYNEQFF; CDR3nt: TGTGCCAGTAGTCCGGGGGTGAGCGGGGGGTACAATTACAATGAGCAGTTCTTC
abundance: -; d_gene: -; j_gene: TRBJ1-5; v_gene: TRBV19; len: 15; CDR3aa: CASTADSTSNQPQHF; CDR3nt: TGTGCCAGTACCGCGGACAGTACTAGCAATCAGCCCCAGCATTTT
abundance: -; d_gene: TRBD1; j_gene: TRBJ2-7; v_gene: TRBV7-9; len: 14; CDR3aa: CASLSGTGDYEQYF; CDR3nt: TGTGCCAGCCTCTCCGGGACAGGGGACTACGAGCAGTACTTC
abundance: -; d_gene: -; j_gene: TRBJ1-2; v_gene: TRBV4-2; len: 14; CDR3aa: CASSQEHESYGYTF; CDR3nt: TGTGCCAGCAGCCAAGAACACGAGAGCTATGGCTACACCTTC
abundance: -; d_gene: TRBD1; j_gene: TRBJ1-1; v_gene: TRBV6-6; len: 13; CDR3aa: CASSGQVGTEAFF; CDR3nt: TGTGCCAGCAGCGGACAGGTAGGCACTGAAGCTTTCTTT
abundance: -; d_gene: TRBD1; j_gene: TRBJ1-4; v_gene: TRBV7-4; len: 15; CDR3aa: CASSLRGTGNEKLFF; CDR3nt: TGTGCCAGCAGCTTACGAGGGACAGGGAATGAAAAACTGTTTTTT
abundance: -; d_gene: -; j_gene: TRBJ2-3; v_gene: TRBV18; len: 14; CDR3aa: CASSPPGGAYTQYF; CDR3nt: TGTGCCAGCTCACCACCGGGGGGGGCCTATACGCAGTATTTT